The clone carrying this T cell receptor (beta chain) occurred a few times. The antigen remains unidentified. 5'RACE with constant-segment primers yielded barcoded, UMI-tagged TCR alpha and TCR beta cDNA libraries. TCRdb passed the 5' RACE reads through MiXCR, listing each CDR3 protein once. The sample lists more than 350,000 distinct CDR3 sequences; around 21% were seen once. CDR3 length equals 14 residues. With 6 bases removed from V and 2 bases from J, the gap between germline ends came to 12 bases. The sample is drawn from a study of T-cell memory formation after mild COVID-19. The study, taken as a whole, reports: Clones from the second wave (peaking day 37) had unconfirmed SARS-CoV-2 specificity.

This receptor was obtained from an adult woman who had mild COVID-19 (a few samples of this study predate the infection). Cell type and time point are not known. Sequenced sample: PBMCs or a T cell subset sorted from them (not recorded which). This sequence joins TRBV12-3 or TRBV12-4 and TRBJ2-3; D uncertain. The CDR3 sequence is CASSPSSPTDTQYF. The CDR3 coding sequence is TGTGCCAGCAGCCCGAGTTCCCCCACAGATACGCAGTATTTT.